This T cell receptor beta chain was sequenced for a study of T cell changes during pregnancy in multiple sclerosis. Using immunoSEQ multiplex PCR, the repertoire was profiled, and TCRdb retains in-frame clones only, with some absent. The repertoire includes approximately 54,000 clones, more than 90% of them detected once, and roughly 1.2% sits in the top ten. This clone was recorded a few times. Germline loops: CDR1 SEHNR, CDR2 FQNEAQ (reference sequence). The CDR3 is 14 residues long. Trimming stripped 1 base from V and 9 bases from J, with 10 bases between. This sequence was found in a female donor in good health, enrolled as a control in a pregnancy study. V is TRBV7-9 and J is TRBJ1-6, with D perhaps TRBD1 (5 bases). This sample comprised peripheral blood, obtained after pregnancy. The CDR3 sequence: CASSLVGGTSPLHF. The CDR3 bases are TGTGCCAGCAGCTTAGTCGGGGGTACTTCACCCCTCCACTTT.